The 14 T cell receptor beta chains below were found in one sample sequenced in a study of blood T cell repertoires in COVID-19. Sequencing used immunoSEQ multiplex PCR; TCRdb keeps in-frame clones, though not all of them. The repertoire holds more than 200,000 clones, with 80% to 95% as singletons. Sequencing input: PBMCs or T cells enriched from blood (not recorded which). The source is a woman aged 18-29 years who had recovered from COVID-19.

The chain couples TRBV24-1 to TRBJ2-3, with D hard to call. V shed 3 bases and J shed 5 bases, with 8 bases lying between them. This CDR3 spans 13 amino acids. The germline gives CDR1 KGHDR, CDR2 SFDVKD. In DNA, the CDR3 is TGTGCCACCAGTGATAGACCGGGAGATACGCAGTATTTT. The encoded protein is CATSDRPGDTQYF.

This clone was seen a single time. V is TRBV5-1 and J is TRBJ2-7, with TRBD1 matching over 7 bases. Per germline, CDR1 SGHRS and CDR2 YFSETQ. The CDR3 totals 12 residues. Unmatched junction bases numbered 3, after V lost 7 bases and J lost 2 bases. As DNA, the CDR3 is TGCGCCAGCGGAACAGGGGCCTACGAGCAGTACTTC. It codes for CASGTGAYEQYF.

V usage is TRBV11-3 and J usage is TRBJ1-4; D gene uncertain. V dropped 4 bases and J dropped 5 bases, with 14 bases sitting between them. CDR3 length equals 15 residues. The germline CDR1 and CDR2 sequences are SGHNT and YENEEA. This CDR3 reads CASSSSARQNEKLFF. The CDR3 DNA reads TGTGCCAGCAGCTCGTCGGCTCGACAAAATGAAAAACTGTTTTTT.

This clone was recorded only once. The chain couples TRBV7-2 to TRBJ2-3, with a tentative D call TRBD2 (6 bases). Germline CDR1 SGHTA, CDR2 FQGNSA. This CDR3 is built from 14 residues. V was clipped by 3 bases and J by 5 bases, with 12 bases between them. CDR3 protein: CASSLGLWEDTQYF. For the CDR3, the DNA is TGTGCCAGCAGCTTGGGACTTTGGGAAGATACGCAGTATTTT.

This chain connects TRBV5-8 to TRBJ1-2; D may be TRBD1 (5 bases). V was cut by 4 bases and J by 6 bases, with 10 bases left in between. The CDR3 covers 12 residues. Germline CDR1 SGHTS, CDR2 YDEGEE. CDR3: CASSKTVHGYTF. CDR3 bases: TGTGCCAGCAGCAAGACAGTGCATGGCTACACCTTC.

V usage is TRBV9 and J usage is TRBJ2-3; 10 nucleotides line up with TRBD2. Germline V CDR1 and CDR2: SGDLS, YYNGEE. After removal of 0 bases from V and 2 bases from J, the junction contained 15 bases not matched to a gene. The length of the CDR3 is 20 residues. The chain's CDR3 is CASSVDPPVAGGINTDTQYF. CDR3 sequence (DNA): TGTGCCAGCAGCGTAGATCCACCGGTAGCGGGGGGCATAAACACAGATACGCAGTATTTT.

In its sample, this clone was seen once. The gene calls are TRBV6-5 and TRBJ1-4; weak D call: TRBD1 (5 bases). Germline CDR1 reads MNHEY; CDR2 reads SVGAGI. Trimming left V 2 bases short and J 8 bases short, with 18 bases between. The CDR3 is 16 amino acids. This CDR3 is CASSYDREFGGEKLFF. The CDR3 nucleotides are TGTGCCAGCAGTTACGACCGGGAGTTCGGGGGGGAAAAACTGTTTTTT.

V is TRBV4-1 and J is TRBJ1-3; no clear D gene. Looked up from germline, CDR1 is MGHRA and CDR2 is YSYEKL. CDR3 length: 14 residues. V gave up 0 bases and J gave up 4 bases, with 7 bases separating them. The CDR3, as DNA: TGCGCCAGCAGCCAAGATAGTTACGGAAACACCATATATTTT. Encoded protein: CASSQDSYGNTIYF.

The chain uses TRBV7-2 and TRBJ2-3; the match to TRBD2 covers 7 bases. Germline lookup yields CDR1 SGHTA and CDR2 FQGNSA. This CDR3 region has 15 residues. J lost 2 bases, V lost 6 bases, and 8 bases had no gene match. CDR3 residues: CASRGRASNTDTQYF. The CDR3 bases are TGTGCCAGCAGAGGGAGGGCCTCTAACACAGATACGCAGTATTTT.

The chain employs TRBV2 and TRBJ1-1; D is possibly TRBD1 (6 bases). Germline CDR1 reads SNHLY; CDR2 reads FYNNEI. This CDR3 is 13 amino acids long. Trimming took 6 bases from V and 6 from J, leaving 14 bases between them. CDR3 protein: CASSRGLRPEAFF. For the CDR3, the DNA is TGTGCCAGCAGCAGGGGTTTGAGGCCTGAAGCTTTCTTT.

V and J are TRBV7-6 and TRBJ1-6; 11 bases are shared with TRBD1. Trimming cost V 2 bases and J 9 bases; bases outside gene matches: 6. The germline V gene encodes CDR1 SGHVS and CDR2 FNYEAQ. This CDR3 comprises 16 residues. The CDR3 sequence is CASSLSGTGGVSPLHF. The CDR3 nucleotides are TGTGCCAGCAGCTTATCCGGGACAGGGGGGGTTTCACCCCTCCACTTT.

This clone is a singleton in its sample. J is TRBJ2-1 and V is TRBV3-1 (or the pseudogene TRBV3-2); 9 nucleotides match TRBD2. This CDR3 spans 17 amino acids. The germline V gene encodes CDR1 LGHDT and CDR2 YNNKEL (reference sequence). V was pared by 6 bases and J by 0 bases, with 9 bases of the junction left unmatched. The CDR3 nucleotides are TGTGCCAGCAGTCAACCGGGACTAGCAAGCTCCTACAATGAGCAGTTCTTC. Its translation is CASSQPGLASSYNEQFF.

Here the CDR3 reads CASSLNPGQRDGYTF. DNA of the CDR3: TGTGCCAGCTCTCTTAACCCGGGGCAGCGGGATGGCTACACCTTC. The V and J genes are TRBV18 and TRBJ1-2; a possible D gene is TRBD1 (5 bases). Trimming stripped 6 bases from V and 6 bases from J, with 20 bases between. The germline gives CDR1 KGHSH, CDR2 LQKENI. CDR3 length: 15 residues.

The chain couples TRBV27 to TRBJ2-7; 12 nucleotides line up with TRBD2. The V gene end was trimmed by 6 bases and the J gene end by 3 bases; junction bases not matched to a gene: 6. The CDR3 length is 15 residues. CDR1 and CDR2 (germline): MNHEY, SMNVEV (reference sequence). CDR3 nucleotides: TGTGCCAGCAGATCCGGGACTAGCGGGTTCTACGAGCAGTACTTC. Protein: CASRSGTSGFYEQYF.